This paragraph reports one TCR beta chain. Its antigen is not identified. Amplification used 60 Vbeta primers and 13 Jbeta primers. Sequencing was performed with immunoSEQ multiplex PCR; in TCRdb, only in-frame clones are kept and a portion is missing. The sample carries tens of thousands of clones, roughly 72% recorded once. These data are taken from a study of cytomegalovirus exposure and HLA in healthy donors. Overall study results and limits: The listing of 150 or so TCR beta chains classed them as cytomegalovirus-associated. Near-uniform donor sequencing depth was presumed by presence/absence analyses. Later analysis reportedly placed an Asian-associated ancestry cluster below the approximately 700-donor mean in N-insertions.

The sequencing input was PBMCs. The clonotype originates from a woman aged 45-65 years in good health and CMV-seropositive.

The CDR3 loop is CATTSSSGNTIYF. The CDR3 region has the DNA TGTGCCACCACCAGCAGCTCTGGAAACACCATATATTTT. The V and J genes are TRBV15 and TRBJ1-3; no definite D call. Trimming removed 7 bases at V and 0 bases at J, with 7 bases between. The CDR3 has 13 residues. Germline V gene lookup returns CDR1 LNHNV and CDR2 YYDKDF (reference sequence).